This T cell receptor beta chain was identified during a study of Graves' ophthalmopathy and Graves' hyperthyroidism. Amplified TCR beta CDR3 regions were obtained using RNA transcripts as template. After a first-round RT-PCR with HTBI primers, a second-round multiplex PCR was run. TCRdb re-called the multiplex PCR reads with MiXCR, one entry per CDR3 protein. The table has almost 750,000 distinct CDR3 sequences, roughly two fifths seen once. The PBMCs originated from roughly 10 ml of fresh peripheral blood. Worth noting for this clonotype: The antigen is not known.

The CDR3 is 17 residues long. The germline V and J ends were trimmed by 0 bases and 6 bases, with 20 bases remaining between them. Germline V gene data show CDR1 as MGHRA and CDR2 as YSYEKL. Findings of the study overall: The 13-signature model separated ophthalmopathy from stable hyperthyroidism at around 88% sensitivity and about 80% specificity.

The specimen was peripheral blood. The rearrangement uses TRBV4-1 and TRBJ1-1, with D maybe TRBD1 (6 bases). The clonotype originates from an adult man with Graves' ophthalmopathy. The CDR3 loop is CASSQDLVAGVRAEAFF. For the CDR3, the DNA is TGCGCCAGCAGCCAAGATCTTGTGGCAGGGGTTAGAGCTGAAGCTTTCTTT.